These 10 T cell receptor beta chains came from one sample sequenced in a study of blood T cell repertoires in COVID-19. Only in-frame clones appear in the TCRdb table, and some are missing; sequencing was by immunoSEQ multiplex PCR. Of almost 250,000 clones listed, approximately 90% are singletons. The sample was PBMCs or T cells enriched from blood (not recorded which). These receptors came from a woman aged 25 to 39 who had recovered from COVID-19.

The chain employs TRBV28 and TRBJ1-2; possible D gene TRBD1, 6 bases. CDR1 is MDHEN, CDR2 SYDVKM, per germline. The CDR3 totals 13 residues. Trimming shortened V by 4 bases and J by 3 bases, and 9 bases separated the two germline ends. CDR3 region: CASSSGQHYGYTF. For the CDR3, the DNA is TGTGCCAGCAGTTCGGGACAACACTATGGCTACACCTTC.

The chain has TRBV18 and TRBJ2-7, with 10 bases fitting TRBD1. CDR3 length: 15 amino acids. Germline CDR1 KGHSH, CDR2 LQKENI. Trimming took 2 bases from V and 0 from J; bases not matched to a gene: 1. The CDR3 reads CASSPRTGGSYEQYF. The CDR3 coding sequence is TGTGCCAGCTCACCAAGGACAGGGGGCTCCTACGAGCAGTACTTC.

The genes are TRBV6-6 and TRBJ1-2, with D perhaps TRBD1 (5 bases). Germline V gene sequence: CDR1 MNHNY, CDR2 SVGAGI (reference sequence). The ends were cut back, 0 bases at V and 4 bases at J, with 15 bases in the middle. This CDR3 region has 16 residues. This chain's CDR3 is CASSYSFQGGGYGYTF. In DNA form, the CDR3 reads TGTGCCAGCAGTTACTCGTTCCAGGGCGGCGGCTATGGCTACACCTTC.

This chain links TRBV7-9 with TRBJ1-4; D is undetermined. Trimming stripped 5 bases from V and 5 bases from J, with 15 bases between. This CDR3 comprises 15 residues. Per germline, CDR1 SEHNR and CDR2 FQNEAQ (reference sequence). Here the CDR3 reads CASSRFLRENEKLFF. The DNA of the CDR3 is TGTGCCAGCAGCCGATTCTTGAGAGAAAATGAAAAACTGTTTTTT. Full variable domain (rest looked up from reference TRBV7-9 and TRBJ1-4): DTGVSQNPRHKITKRGQNVTFRCDPISEHNRLYWYRQTLGQGPEFLTYFQNEAQLEKSRLLSDRFSAERPKGSFSTLEIQRTEQGDSAMYLCASSRFLRENEKLFFGSGTQLSVL.

Note on this clone: The sample has other DNA sequences that encode this CDR3 too. This chain joins TRBV6-2 or TRBV6-3 and TRBJ1-1; no firm D call. The CDR3 spans 13 residues. The ends were cut back, 2 bases at V and 1 base at J, with 5 bases in the middle. Per the germline V gene, CDR1 is MNHEY and CDR2 is SVGEGT. The CDR3 nucleotides read TGTGCCAGCAGTTACGGGAGGAACACTGAAGCTTTCTTT. Encoded protein: CASSYGRNTEAFF.

The sample holds one count of this clone. The CDR3 spells CASSLATGVGGYTF. CDR3 bases: TGTGCCAGCAGCTTGGCCACAGGAGTCGGGGGCTACACCTTC. The chain joins TRBV5-8 to TRBJ1-2, with D perhaps matching TRBD1 (5 bases). Germline-derived CDR1 and CDR2 are SGHTS and YDEGEE. The length of the CDR3 is 14 residues. Trimming removed 0 bases at V and 8 bases at J, with 14 bases between.

The chain is built from TRBV19 and TRBJ1-5; D may be TRBD1 (6 bases). Germline V gene sequence: CDR1 LNHDA, CDR2 SQIVND (reference sequence). Deletions cut 3 bases from V and 2 bases from J, with 11 bases between. The CDR3 covers 15 residues. The DNA of the CDR3 is TGTGCCAGTAGTATGACGGGGACACGCAATCAGCCCCAGCATTTT. Translating it yields CASSMTGTRNQPQHF. The full variable domain, in which reference TRBV19 and TRBJ1-5 provide the parts outside the CDR3, is DGGITQSPKYLFRKEGQNVTLSCEQNLNHDAMYWYRQDPGQGLRLIYYSQIVNDFQKGDIAEGYSVSREKKESFPLTVTSAQKNPTAFYLCASSMTGTRNQPQHFGDGTRLSIL.

V and J are TRBV2 and TRBJ1-4, with TRBD1 matching over 8 bases. The trim removed 7 bases at V and 5 bases at J, leaving 6 bases unmatched. The CDR3 is made up of 14 amino acids. CDR1 SNHLY and CDR2 FYNNEI come from the germline V gene. As DNA, the CDR3 is TGTGCCAGCACATCGGACAGGGCCAATGAAAAACTGTTTTTT. As protein: CASTSDRANEKLFF.

V and J are TRBV3-1 (or the pseudogene TRBV3-2) and TRBJ1-4, with 7 bases fitting TRBD1. The germline V gene has CDR1 LGHDT and CDR2 YNNKEL (reference sequence). J lost 5 bases, V lost 2 bases, and 8 bases had no gene match. The CDR3 has 16 amino acids. The CDR3 region has the DNA TGTGCCAGCAGCCAAATTGGGGACAGACTGAATGAAAAACTGTTTTTT. This sequence encodes CASSQIGDRLNEKLFF.

The V and J genes are TRBV9 and TRBJ1-2; a weak D match, TRBD1 (6 bases). The germline gives CDR1 SGDLS, CDR2 YYNGEE. Trimming removed 4 bases at V and 2 bases at J, with 15 bases between. The CDR3 consists of 15 residues. The CDR3 loop reads CASSPETGPNYGYTF. In nucleotides, the CDR3 is TGTGCCAGCAGCCCCGAGACAGGCCCAAACTATGGCTACACCTTC. Full variable domain (outside the CDR3, taken from reference TRBV9 and TRBJ1-2): DSGVTQTPKHLITATGQRVTLRCSPRSGDLSVYWYQQSLDQGLQFLIQYYNGEERAKGNILERFSAQQFPDLHSELNLSSLELGDSALYFCASSPETGPNYGYTFGSGTRLTVV.